A single sample is the source of the 30 T cell receptor beta chains below, sequenced in a study of OX40 agonist ivuxolimab in advanced cancers. Clones were read by immunoSEQ multiplex PCR, and TCRdb kept only the in-frame ones, dropping some. The sample holds just over 50,000 clones, about 77% seen once. The sequencing here drew on CD4+ or CD8+ T cells sorted from blood, taken in a trial of the OX40 agonist ivuxolimab. The receptors here all came from an adult with an advanced solid tumor such as melanoma, head and neck, liver or kidney cancer.

V is TRBV27 and J is TRBJ2-3; D not certain. Germline values: CDR1 MNHEY, CDR2 SMNVEV (reference sequence). Trimming stripped 2 bases from V and 2 bases from J, with 8 bases between. CDR3 length: 14 amino acids. Written as DNA, the CDR3 is TGTGCCAGCAGTTTAACTAAAGCCACAGATACGCAGTATTTT. Translated: CASSLTKATDTQYF.

This chain links TRBV10-3 with TRBJ2-7; D remains unclear. The CDR3 has 11 residues. Germline-derived CDR1 and CDR2 are ENHRY and SYGVKD. V was cut by 4 bases and J by 7 bases, with 8 bases left in between. CDR3 protein: CAISVLGEQYF. The CDR3 bases are TGTGCCATCAGTGTATTAGGGGAGCAGTACTTC.

The chain employs TRBV15 and TRBJ1-5; D perhaps matches TRBD1 (5 bases). V was pared by 5 bases and J by 4 bases, with 18 bases between. The CDR3 is 16 residues long. Looked up from germline, CDR1 is LNHNV and CDR2 is YYDKDF (reference sequence). The DNA of the CDR3 is TGTGCCACCAGCCCCCGTGCGGGGACGAAGAATCAGCCCCAGCATTTT. Amino acids: CATSPRAGTKNQPQHF.

V and J are TRBV6-1 and TRBJ2-7, with D perhaps being TRBD1 or TRBD2 (6 bases each). Trimming left V 5 bases short and J 5 bases short, with 19 bases between. Germline V gene lookup returns CDR1 MNHNS and CDR2 SASEGT. The CDR3 spans 15 residues. CDR3 sequence (DNA): TGTGCCAGCAGTCCTCATAACGGGGGCCGCAACGAGCAGTACTTC. Its protein product is CASSPHNGGRNEQYF.

This rearrangement joins TRBV5-1 to TRBJ2-2; D might be TRBD2 (6 bases). The germline V gene encodes CDR1 SGHRS and CDR2 YFSETQ. The V and J ends lost 3 bases and 0 bases respectively, with 12 bases between them. The CDR3 covers 16 residues. The CDR3 nucleotides are TGCGCCAGCAGCTCGGGAGCTCGGGCGAACACCGGGGAGCTGTTTTTT. It yields the protein CASSSGARANTGELFF.

The CDR3 protein is CASSLLSGSSYEQYF. In DNA, the CDR3 is TGTGCCAGCAGTTTATTGAGCGGGAGCTCCTACGAGCAGTACTTC. The chain links TRBV28 to TRBJ2-7; the match to TRBD2 covers 8 bases. With 1 base clipped from V and 0 bases from J, the junction kept 2 bases outside the gene matches. The CDR3 is 15 residues long. The germline V gene encodes CDR1 MDHEN and CDR2 SYDVKM.

V is TRBV6-5 and J is TRBJ2-7; D remains ambiguous. Between the trimmed V and J ends, which lost 10 bases and 4 bases, there was a span of 11 bases. The CDR3 consists of 11 residues. The germline V gene has CDR1 MNHEY and CDR2 SVGAGI. This CDR3 reads CATKGYYEQYF. The CDR3 DNA sequence: TGTGCCACTAAGGGCTATTACGAGCAGTACTTC.

The rearrangement joins TRBV9 to TRBJ1-5; 9 bases are a match to TRBD1. This CDR3 spans 14 amino acids. Germline V gene data show CDR1 as SGDLS and CDR2 as YYNGEE. After removal of 4 bases from V and 7 bases from J, the junction contained 6 bases not matched to a gene. Here the CDR3 reads CASSPTGGIQPQHF. CDR3 nucleotide sequence: TGTGCCAGCAGCCCAACAGGGGGCATCCAGCCCCAGCATTTT.

The J gene is TRBJ2-3, the V gene TRBV6-4; 14 bases map to TRBD2. The CDR3 runs 15 residues. Germline CDR1 is MRHNA and CDR2 is SNTAGT. The trim removed 3 bases at V and 4 bases at J, leaving 0 bases unmatched. In DNA form, the CDR3 reads TGTGCCAGCAGTGAGACTAGCGGGAGGGCAGATACGCAGTATTTT. Amino acids: CASSETSGRADTQYF.

V is TRBV9 and J is TRBJ2-3, with 10 bases aligning to TRBD2. This CDR3 has 15 amino acids. With 4 bases clipped from V and 6 bases from J, the junction kept 8 bases outside the gene matches. CDR1 is SGDLS, CDR2 YYNGEE, per germline. The CDR3 bases are TGTGCCAGCAGCTCGGGACTAGCGACAGGTGATACGCAGTATTTT. Translated: CASSSGLATGDTQYF.

The chain uses TRBV5-8 and TRBJ1-1; D is unresolved. V was clipped by 1 base and J by 2 bases, with 6 bases between them. Germline CDR1 is SGHTS and CDR2 is YDEGEE. This CDR3 is built from 13 residues. The CDR3, as DNA: TGTGCCAGCAGCTTGTTTAGAAACACTGAAGCTTTCTTT. It codes for CASSLFRNTEAFF.

This clone was detected a few times. The V gene is TRBV28, the J gene TRBJ1-2, with a tentative D call TRBD1 (5 bases). V lost 3 bases to trimming and J lost 1 base, with 12 bases between them. This CDR3 contains 15 residues. Per the germline V gene, CDR1 is MDHEN and CDR2 is SYDVKM. Here the CDR3 reads CASSLGGARNYGYTF. Here the CDR3 DNA reads TGTGCCAGCAGTTTGGGAGGGGCTCGTAACTATGGCTACACCTTC.

This chain uses TRBV4-1 with TRBJ2-3; no clear D gene. Looked up from germline, CDR1 is MGHRA and CDR2 is YSYEKL. The CDR3 runs to 16 residues. V lost 0 bases and J lost 0, with 10 bases in between. CDR3 in amino acids: CASSQDLWGSTDTQYF. CDR3 nucleotide sequence: TGCGCCAGCAGCCAAGATTTGTGGGGAAGCACAGATACGCAGTATTTT.

The chain employs TRBV4-1 and TRBJ1-1; D is undetermined. This CDR3 is built from 15 residues. Trimming cost V 0 bases and J 0 bases, with 8 bases left between them. CDR1 and CDR2 from the germline V gene are MGHRA and YSYEKL. The CDR3 coding sequence is TGCGCCAGCAGCCAAGATGAGGTGATGAACACTGAAGCTTTCTTT. Protein product: CASSQDEVMNTEAFF.

V gene TRBV10-3 combines with J gene TRBJ2-7, with D perhaps matching TRBD1 (6 bases). Germline CDR1 and CDR2: ENHRY and SYGVKD. V dropped 7 bases and J dropped 10 bases, with 20 bases sitting between them. The CDR3 spans 13 residues. This CDR3 is CAIMDSKTRTQYF. The CDR3 DNA is TGTGCCATCATGGACAGCAAAACACGAACCCAGTACTTC.

This clone was recorded once. The rearrangement joins TRBV6-5 to TRBJ2-7, with 7 bases aligning to TRBD1. The ends lost 6 bases at V and 1 base at J; junction bases unmatched: 3. This CDR3 comprises 13 residues. Germline values: CDR1 MNHEY, CDR2 SVGAGI. In nucleotides, the CDR3 is TGTGCCAGCAGCCAGGGGGTTTCCTACGAGCAGTACTTC. As protein: CASSQGVSYEQYF.

The V and J genes are TRBV10-3 and TRBJ2-3, with 7 bases identical to TRBD2. There are 15 residues in the CDR3. The V and J ends lost 6 bases and 1 base, in that order; junction bases with no gene match: 7. Germline V gene lookup returns CDR1 ENHRY and CDR2 SYGVKD. The CDR3 protein is CAIRDSGSGTDTQYF. The CDR3 DNA sequence: TGTGCCATCAGGGATAGCGGGTCCGGCACAGATACGCAGTATTTT.

The rearrangement links TRBV10-1 to TRBJ2-5; D is unresolved. This CDR3 region has 14 residues. CDR1 WNHNN and CDR2 SYGVQD come from the germline V gene (reference sequence). The V gene lost 3 bases and the J gene lost 4 bases, with 12 bases spanning the gap. The DNA of the CDR3 is TGCGCCAGCAGTGACTGGGGTAGATCAGAGACCCAGTACTTC. Translated: CASSDWGRSETQYF.

This chain uses TRBV2 with TRBJ2-2; perhaps TRBD1 as D (5 bases). V lost 5 bases to trimming and J lost 0 bases, with 10 bases between them. This CDR3 has 15 amino acids. CDR1 and CDR2 (germline): SNHLY, FYNNEI. The CDR3 sequence is CASSKGATNTGELFF. CDR3 in DNA: TGTGCCAGCAGTAAAGGGGCTACGAACACCGGGGAGCTGTTTTTT.

The chain is built from TRBV2 and TRBJ2-7; D possibly uses TRBD1 or TRBD2 (5 bases each). With 6 bases removed from V and 9 bases from J, the gap between germline ends came to 18 bases. Germline V gives CDR1 SNHLY, CDR2 FYNNEI. CDR3 length: 13 amino acids. The CDR3 reads CASSGIRDGGQYF. The CDR3 DNA reads as TGTGCCAGCAGCGGAATCCGGGACGGCGGGCAGTACTTC.

This rearrangement joins TRBV6-5 to TRBJ2-3; maybe TRBD1 (5 bases). CDR3 length equals 13 residues. The germline CDR1 and CDR2 sequences are MNHEY and SVGAGI. Deletions cut 6 bases from V and 2 bases from J, with 9 bases between. The DNA for the CDR3 is TGTGCCAGCAGGCAGGGTACCACAGATACGCAGTATTTT. This codes for CASRQGTTDTQYF.

This clone appeared once. The chain uses TRBV28 and TRBJ1-5; TRBD1 agrees at 7 bases. The CDR3 is made up of 15 amino acids. The V gene's germline CDR1 is MDHEN and CDR2 SYDVKM. J lost 2 bases, V lost 2 bases, and 3 bases had no gene match. CDR3 amino acids: CASSLGTGGNQPQHF. CDR3 nucleotides: TGTGCCAGCAGTTTAGGCACAGGGGGCAATCAGCCCCAGCATTTT.

This clone was seen a single time. V gene TRBV21-1 combines with J gene TRBJ2-7; the DNA was not used to check the table's D call, TRBD1. TRBV21-1 represents a pseudogene. CDR3 length: 17 residues. CDR3 nucleotide sequence: TGTGCCAGCAGCAACTGTGTTCTCGGGGACAGGGGCTACGAGCAGTACTTC. Protein product: CASSNCVLGDRGYEQYF.

This sequence joins TRBV5-1 and TRBJ2-5; tentatively, D is TRBD2 (5 bases). Trimming cost V 4 bases and J 2 bases, with 15 bases left between them. Germline lookup yields CDR1 SGHRS and CDR2 YFSETQ. CDR3 size: 15 residues. The CDR3 coding sequence is TGCGCCAGCAGCCTGAGCGGACGGCGACAAGAGACCCAGTACTTC. Its translation is CASSLSGRRQETQYF.

The chain links TRBV7-9 to TRBJ1-4; the match to TRBD1 covers 7 bases. V lost 5 bases and J lost 4; bases outside the gene matches: 10. CDR1 and CDR2 (germline): SEHNR, FQNEAQ (reference sequence). This CDR3 comprises 16 residues. In DNA, the CDR3 is TGTGCCAGCAGCCCTTCCTTGACAGGGATTAATGAAAAACTGTTTTTT. Its protein product is CASSPSLTGINEKLFF.

This clone was seen only once. V gene TRBV9 combines with J gene TRBJ1-3; no definite D call. The CDR3 has 16 amino acids. CDR1 SGDLS and CDR2 YYNGEE come from the germline V gene. The V end was cut by 2 bases, the J end by 0 bases, with 12 bases between. CDR3 in DNA: TGTGCCAGCAGCGTTTACGACGGAGGCTCTGGAAACACCATATATTTT. Its translation: CASSVYDGGSGNTIYF.

The chain recombines TRBV11-3 with TRBJ1-1, with D perhaps TRBD1 (5 bases). With 4 bases removed from V and 1 base from J, the gap between germline ends came to 10 bases. The CDR3 runs 14 residues. Germline V CDR1 and CDR2: SGHNT, YENEEA. The CDR3 loop is CASSSGGSNTEAFF. The CDR3 DNA is TGTGCCAGCAGCTCTGGGGGGTCGAACACTGAAGCTTTCTTT.

The sample holds one count of this clone. J is TRBJ1-3 and V is TRBV4-1; TRBD1 might be the D (5 bases). Germline CDR1 and CDR2: MGHRA and YSYEKL. This CDR3 has 16 residues. V lost 6 bases and J lost 4, with 19 bases in between. The CDR3 sequence is CASRDFTGPSGNTIYF. The CDR3 nucleotides read TGCGCCAGCAGGGATTTCACAGGTCCCTCAGGAAACACCATATATTTT.

This clone has a handful of counts. The chain has TRBV5-7 and TRBJ2-7; D uncertain. TRBV5-7 belongs to the ORF category, with a function that is uncertain. The CDR3 is 14 amino acids. Trimming took 2 bases from V and 5 from J, leaving 14 bases between them. The CDR3 nucleotides read TGTGCCAGCAGCTTAGATCGGGCCCGCCACGAGCAGTACTTC. Amino acids: CASSLDRARHEQYF.

The CDR3 reads CASSHVVGHGYTF. CDR3 DNA: TGTGCCAGCAGCCACGTAGTCGGTCATGGCTACACCTTC. The J gene is TRBJ1-2, the V gene TRBV6-1, with D unresolved. The CDR3 is 13 residues long. V gave up 6 bases and J gave up 6 bases, with 14 bases separating them. Germline-derived CDR1 and CDR2 are MNHNS and SASEGT.